What follows is one T cell receptor (beta chain) and its context. The entry originates in a study of radiotherapy plus CTLA-4 blockade in lung cancer. Study background: Patients showed objective responses in 18% of cases, and disease control was achieved by 25% to 35%.

Focal radiation was given together with CTLA-4 blockade (ipilimumab) to patients with chemo-refractory metastatic non-small-cell lung cancer. This CDR3 has 18 residues. The V gene's germline CDR1 is SGHRS and CDR2 YFSETQ. The J segment lost 5 bases and the V segment lost 2 bases, leaving 8 bases of the junction unmatched. The protocol was immunoSEQ multiplex PCR, while the TCRdb copy is restricted to in-frame clones and leaves out a portion. The sample lists around 91,000 clones; around nine tenths were seen once. This chain joins TRBV5-1 and TRBJ2-1; 15 nucleotides match TRBD2. The clonotype was recovered from a human donor with non-small cell lung cancer that progressed on radiotherapy plus ipilimumab. This material consisted of peripheral blood, taken from a patient treated with radiotherapy plus ipilimumab. The chain's CDR3 is CASSLGLAGGRTNNEQFF. The CDR3 nucleotides are TGCGCCAGCAGCTTAGGACTAGCGGGAGGGCGCACGAACAATGAGCAGTTCTTC.